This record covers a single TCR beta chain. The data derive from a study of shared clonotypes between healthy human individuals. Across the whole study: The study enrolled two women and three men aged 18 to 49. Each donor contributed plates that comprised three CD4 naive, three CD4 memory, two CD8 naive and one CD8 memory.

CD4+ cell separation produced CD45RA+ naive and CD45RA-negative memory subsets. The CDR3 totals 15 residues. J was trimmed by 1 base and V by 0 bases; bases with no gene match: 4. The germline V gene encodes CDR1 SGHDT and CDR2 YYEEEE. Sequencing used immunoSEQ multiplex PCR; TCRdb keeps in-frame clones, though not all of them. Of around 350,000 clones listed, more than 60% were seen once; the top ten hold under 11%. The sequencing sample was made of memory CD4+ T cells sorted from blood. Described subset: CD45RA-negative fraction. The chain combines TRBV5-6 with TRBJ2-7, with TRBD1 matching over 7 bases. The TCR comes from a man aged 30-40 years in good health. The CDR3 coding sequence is TGTGCCAGCAGCTTGGAAGGGGGCAGTTCCTACGAGCAGTACTTC. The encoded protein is CASSLEGGSSYEQYF.